Below, 8 T cell receptor beta chains from the same sample are listed, as sequenced in a study of CXCR3-negative and CXCR3-positive naive CD8 T cells. All TRB cDNA libraries came from 5' RACE performed with UMI labels. Reanalyzing the 5' RACE reads, TCRdb keeps one entry per CDR3 protein, without DNA. The sample includes 80,000 to 95,000 distinct CDR3 sequences. Material for sequencing was naive CXCR3- CD8+ T cells from blood. Regarding subset: CD45RO-CCR7+CD27+CD95- naive CD8+ T cells lacking CXCR3 (TNR3-). These receptors originate from a human donor in good health. Some clones in this sample may be carry-over from other donors' samples.

The rearrangement links TRBV14 to TRBJ2-1; without DNA, the TCRdb call of TRBD2 cannot be checked. This CDR3 is built from 14 residues. Germline values: CDR1 SGHDN, CDR2 FVKESK. The CDR3 here is CASSPATSYNEQFF.

V usage is TRBV7-2 and J usage is TRBJ2-7; with no DNA, the TCRdb D assignment of TRBD2 cannot be verified. Germline V gene lookup returns CDR1 SGHTA and CDR2 FQGNSA. The CDR3 is 12 residues long. The CDR3 region is CASSQGLPEQYF.

J is TRBJ1-1 and V is TRBV6-5. There are 13 residues in the CDR3. CDR1 is MNHEY, CDR2 SVGAGI, per germline. The CDR3 loop reads CASSSTRNTEAFF.

The V call is TRBV12-1, the J call TRBJ2-2. TRBV12-1 is a pseudogene. The CDR3 totals 17 residues. CDR3 amino acids: CASSFTHDDGHTGELFF.

The CDR3 protein is CASTLAGGVGEQFF. This chain links TRBV7-6 with TRBJ2-1; the D gene TCRdb calls, TRBD1, cannot be checked with no DNA. The CDR3 is made up of 14 amino acids. The germline CDR1 and CDR2 sequences are SGHVS and FNYEAQ. The complete variable domain, with remaining parts taken from reference TRBV7-6 and TRBJ2-1, reads GAGVSQSPRYKVTKRGQDVALRCDPISGHVSLYWYRQALGQGPEFLTYFNYEAQQDKSGLPNDRFSAERPEGSISTLTIQRTEQRDSAMYRCASTLAGGVGEQFFGPGTRLTVL.

The chain couples TRBV7-9 to TRBJ2-3; TCRdb indicates TRBD1, and absent DNA this call remains unverified. CDR1 and CDR2 from the germline V gene are SEHNR and FQNEAQ (reference sequence). The CDR3 is made up of 17 amino acids. CDR3 protein: CASSQTTGDGVTDTQYF.

This chain links TRBV28 with TRBJ2-7; TCRdb designates TRBD2, a call that cannot be tested without DNA. Per germline, CDR1 MDHEN and CDR2 SYDVKM. The CDR3 has 16 amino acids. The CDR3 spells CASSFHVAGGSSEQYF.

The chain links TRBV7-9 to TRBJ1-2; as DNA is missing, the TRBD1 call by TCRdb cannot be tested. CDR3 size: 17 residues. Germline CDR1 reads SEHNR; CDR2 reads FQNEAQ (reference sequence). CDR3 protein: CASSSPTDPTGGHGYTF.